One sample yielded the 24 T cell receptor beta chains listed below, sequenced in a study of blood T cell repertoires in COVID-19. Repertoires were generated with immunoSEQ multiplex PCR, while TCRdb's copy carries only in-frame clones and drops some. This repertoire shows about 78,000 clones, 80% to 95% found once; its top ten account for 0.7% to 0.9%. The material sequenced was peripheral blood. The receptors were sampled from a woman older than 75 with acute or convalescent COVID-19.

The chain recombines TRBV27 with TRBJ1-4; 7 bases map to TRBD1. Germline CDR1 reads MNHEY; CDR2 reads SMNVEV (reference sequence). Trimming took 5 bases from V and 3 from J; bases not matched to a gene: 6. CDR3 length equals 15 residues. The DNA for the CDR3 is TGTGCCAGCAGTCCAACAGGGGTGTCTAATGAAAAACTGTTTTTT. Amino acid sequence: CASSPTGVSNEKLFF.

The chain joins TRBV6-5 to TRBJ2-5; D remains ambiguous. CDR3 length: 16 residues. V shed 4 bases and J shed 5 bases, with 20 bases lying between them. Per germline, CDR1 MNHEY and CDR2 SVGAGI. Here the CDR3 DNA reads TGTGCCAGCAGTTTTCACGTTGTGTCGGGTTTGGAGACCCAGTACTTC. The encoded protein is CASSFHVVSGLETQYF.

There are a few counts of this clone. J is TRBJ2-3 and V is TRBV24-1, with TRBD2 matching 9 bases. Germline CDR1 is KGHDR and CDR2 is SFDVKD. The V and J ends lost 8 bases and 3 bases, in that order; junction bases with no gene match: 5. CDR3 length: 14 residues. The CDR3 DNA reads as TGTGCCACCAATAGCGGGAGTTCGACAGATACGCAGTATTTT. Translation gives CATNSGSSTDTQYF.

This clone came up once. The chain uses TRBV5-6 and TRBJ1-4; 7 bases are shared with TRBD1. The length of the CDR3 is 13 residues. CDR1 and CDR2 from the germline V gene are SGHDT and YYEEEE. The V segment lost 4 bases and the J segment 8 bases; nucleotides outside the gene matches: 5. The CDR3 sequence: CASSHRDSEKLFF. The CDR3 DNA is TGTGCCAGCAGCCACCGGGACAGCGAAAAACTGTTTTTT. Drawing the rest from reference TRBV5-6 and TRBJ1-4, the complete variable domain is DAGVTQSPTHLIKTRGQQVTLRCSPKSGHDTVSWYQQALGQGPQFIFQYYEEEERQRGNFPDRFSGHQFPNYSSELNVNALLLGDSALYLCASSHRDSEKLFFGSGTQLSVL.

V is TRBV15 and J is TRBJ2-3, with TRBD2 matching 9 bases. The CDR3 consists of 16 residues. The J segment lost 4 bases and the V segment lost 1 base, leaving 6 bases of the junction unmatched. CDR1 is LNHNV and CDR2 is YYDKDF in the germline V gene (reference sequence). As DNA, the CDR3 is TGTGCCACCAGCAGAGCAAGGGCGGGAGGGGCAGATACGCAGTATTTT. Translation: CATSRARAGGADTQYF.

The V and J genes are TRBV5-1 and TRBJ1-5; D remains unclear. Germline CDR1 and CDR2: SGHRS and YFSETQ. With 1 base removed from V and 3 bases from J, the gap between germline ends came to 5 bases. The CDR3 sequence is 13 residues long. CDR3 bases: TGCGCCAGCAGCTTGACAGTCAATCAGCCCCAGCATTTT. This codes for CASSLTVNQPQHF. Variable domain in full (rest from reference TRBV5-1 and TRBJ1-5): KAGVTQTPRYLIKTRGQQVTLSCSPISGHRSVSWYQQTPGQGLQFLFEYFSETQRNKGNFPGRFSGRQFSNSRSEMNVSTLELGDSALYLCASSLTVNQPQHFGDGTRLSIL.

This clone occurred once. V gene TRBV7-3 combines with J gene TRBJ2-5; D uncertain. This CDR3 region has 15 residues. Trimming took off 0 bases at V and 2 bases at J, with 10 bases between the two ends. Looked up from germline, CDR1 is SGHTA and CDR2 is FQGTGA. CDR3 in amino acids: CASSLTNLQQETQYF. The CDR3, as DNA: TGTGCCAGCAGCTTAACGAATTTACAGCAAGAGACCCAGTACTTC.

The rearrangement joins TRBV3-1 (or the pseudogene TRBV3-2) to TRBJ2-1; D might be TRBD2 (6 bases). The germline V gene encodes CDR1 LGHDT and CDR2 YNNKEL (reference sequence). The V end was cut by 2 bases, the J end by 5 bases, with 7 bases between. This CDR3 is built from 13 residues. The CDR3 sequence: CASSQWGDNEQFF. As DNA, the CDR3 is TGTGCCAGCAGCCAATGGGGGGACAATGAGCAGTTCTTC.

The CDR3 nucleotides read TGTGCCAGCAGCTTACGCAGGGGAGATAGCAATCAGCCCCAGCATTTT. Protein: CASSLRRGDSNQPQHF. The gene calls are TRBV7-2 and TRBJ1-5; perhaps TRBD1 as D (6 bases). Germline assignment: CDR1 SGHTA and CDR2 FQGNSA. This CDR3 contains 16 residues. V was clipped by 2 bases and J by 0 bases, with 11 bases between them.

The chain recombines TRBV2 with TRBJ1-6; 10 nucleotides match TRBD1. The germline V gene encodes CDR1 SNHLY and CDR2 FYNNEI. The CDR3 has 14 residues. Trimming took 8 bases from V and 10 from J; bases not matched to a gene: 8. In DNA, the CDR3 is TGTGCCAGCGGTCGCGACAGGGGGCTCTCACCCCTCCACTTT. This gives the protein CASGRDRGLSPLHF.

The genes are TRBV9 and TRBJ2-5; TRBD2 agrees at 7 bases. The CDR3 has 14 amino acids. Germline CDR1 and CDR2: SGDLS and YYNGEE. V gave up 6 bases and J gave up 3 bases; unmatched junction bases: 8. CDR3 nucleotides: TGTGCCAGCAACACCGGGACTACCAAAGAGACCCAGTACTTC. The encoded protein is CASNTGTTKETQYF.

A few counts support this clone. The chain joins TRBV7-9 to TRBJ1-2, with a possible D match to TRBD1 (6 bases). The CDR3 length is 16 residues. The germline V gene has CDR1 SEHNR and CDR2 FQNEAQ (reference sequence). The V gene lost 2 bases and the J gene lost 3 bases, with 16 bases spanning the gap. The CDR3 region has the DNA TGTGCCAGCAGCTTATTCCCCCGGACAGTGGACTATGGCTACACCTTC. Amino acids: CASSLFPRTVDYGYTF.

The CDR3 here is CASSVTSGNYNEQFF. The CDR3 region has the DNA TGTGCCAGCAGCGTAACTAGCGGGAATTACAATGAGCAGTTCTTC. The chain employs TRBV9 and TRBJ2-1; 10 nucleotides agree with TRBD2. This CDR3 has 15 amino acids. Germline V lookup: CDR1 SGDLS, CDR2 YYNGEE. Germline trimming cut 1 base from V and 4 bases from J; bases unmatched to any gene: 2.

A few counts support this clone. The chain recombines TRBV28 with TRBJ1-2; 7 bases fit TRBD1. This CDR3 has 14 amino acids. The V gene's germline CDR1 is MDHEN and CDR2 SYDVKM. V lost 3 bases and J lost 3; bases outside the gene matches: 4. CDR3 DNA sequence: TGTGCCAGCAGTTTCCCCCAGGGGGACTATGGCTACACCTTC. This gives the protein CASSFPQGDYGYTF.

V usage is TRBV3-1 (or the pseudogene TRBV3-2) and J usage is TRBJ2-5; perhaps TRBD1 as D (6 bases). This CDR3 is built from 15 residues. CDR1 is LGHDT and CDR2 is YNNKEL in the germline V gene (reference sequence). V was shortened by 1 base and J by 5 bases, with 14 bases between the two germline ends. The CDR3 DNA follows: TGTGCCAGCAGCCAAGGTGCAGGGGTTTGGGAGACCCAGTACTTC. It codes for CASSQGAGVWETQYF.

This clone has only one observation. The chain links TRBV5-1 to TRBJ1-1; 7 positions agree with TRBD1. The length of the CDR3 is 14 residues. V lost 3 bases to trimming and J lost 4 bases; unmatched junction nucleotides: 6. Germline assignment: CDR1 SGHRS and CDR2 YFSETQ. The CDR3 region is CASSWQTGTTEAFF. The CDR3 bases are TGCGCCAGCAGCTGGCAGACAGGGACCACTGAAGCTTTCTTT.

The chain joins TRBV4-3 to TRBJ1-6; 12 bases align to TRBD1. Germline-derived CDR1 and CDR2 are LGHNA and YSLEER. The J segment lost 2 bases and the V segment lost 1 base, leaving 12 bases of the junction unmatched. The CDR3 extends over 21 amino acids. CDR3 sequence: CASSQGRPGTGGVTYNSPLHF. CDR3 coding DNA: TGCGCCAGCAGCCAAGGGCGCCCCGGGACAGGGGGCGTCACCTATAATTCACCCCTCCACTTT.

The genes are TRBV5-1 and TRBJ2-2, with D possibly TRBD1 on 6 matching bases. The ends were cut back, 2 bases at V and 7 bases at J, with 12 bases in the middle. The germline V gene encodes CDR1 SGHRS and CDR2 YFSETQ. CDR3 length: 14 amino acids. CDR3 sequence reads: CASSFGQINGELFF. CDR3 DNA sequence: TGCGCCAGCAGCTTCGGACAGATTAACGGGGAGCTGTTTTTT.

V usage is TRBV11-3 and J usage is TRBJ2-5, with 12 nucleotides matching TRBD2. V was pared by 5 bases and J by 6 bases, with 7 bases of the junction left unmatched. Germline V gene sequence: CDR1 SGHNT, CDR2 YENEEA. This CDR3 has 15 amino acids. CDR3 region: CASSPSGGARKTQYF. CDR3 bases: TGTGCCAGCAGCCCTAGCGGGGGGGCTAGAAAGACCCAGTACTTC. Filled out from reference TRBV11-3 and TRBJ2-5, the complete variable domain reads EAGVVQSPRYKIIEKKQPVAFWCNPISGHNTLYWYLQNLGQGPELLIRYENEEAVDDSQLPKDRFSAERLKGVDSTLKIQPAELGDSAVYLCASSPSGGARKTQYFGPGTRLLVL.

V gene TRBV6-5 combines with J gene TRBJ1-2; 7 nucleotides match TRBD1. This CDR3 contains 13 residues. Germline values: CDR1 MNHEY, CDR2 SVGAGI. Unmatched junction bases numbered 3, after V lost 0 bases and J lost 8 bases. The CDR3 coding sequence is TGTGCCAGCAGTTACTCAGGGGGCCGCGGCTACACCTTC. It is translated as CASSYSGGRGYTF.

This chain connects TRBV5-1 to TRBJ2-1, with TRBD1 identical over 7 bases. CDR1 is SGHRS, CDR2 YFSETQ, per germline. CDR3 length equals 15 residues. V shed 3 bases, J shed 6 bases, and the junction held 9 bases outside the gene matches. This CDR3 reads CASSSETGWSNEQFF. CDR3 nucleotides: TGCGCCAGCAGCTCGGAGACAGGGTGGAGCAATGAGCAGTTCTTC. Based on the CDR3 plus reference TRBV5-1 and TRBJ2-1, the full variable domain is KAGVTQTPRYLIKTRGQQVTLSCSPISGHRSVSWYQQTPGQGLQFLFEYFSETQRNKGNFPGRFSGRQFSNSRSEMNVSTLELGDSALYLCASSSETGWSNEQFFGPGTRLTVL.

This chain's CDR3 is CASSLGPGTGNREQYF. CDR3 nucleotide sequence: TGCGCCAGCAGCTTGGGACCCGGGACAGGGAACCGCGAGCAGTACTTC. The rearrangement joins TRBV5-1 to TRBJ2-7, with 9 bases aligning to TRBD1. From germline, CDR1 is SGHRS and CDR2 YFSETQ. CDR3 size: 16 residues. Unmatched junction bases numbered 10, after V lost 0 bases and J lost 6 bases.

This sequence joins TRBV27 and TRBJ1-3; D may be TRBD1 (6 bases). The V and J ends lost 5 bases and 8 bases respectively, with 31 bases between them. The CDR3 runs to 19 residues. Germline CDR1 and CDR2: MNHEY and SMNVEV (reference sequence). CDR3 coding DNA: TGTGCCAGCAGTCCGGTCTACATAAGCGGGGGGCCGCTTGGGGACACCATATATTTT. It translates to CASSPVYISGGPLGDTIYF.

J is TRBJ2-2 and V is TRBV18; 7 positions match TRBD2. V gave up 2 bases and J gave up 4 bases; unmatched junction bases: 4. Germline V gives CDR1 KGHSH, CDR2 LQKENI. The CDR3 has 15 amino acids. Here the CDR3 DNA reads TGTGCCAGCTCACCATTCGCTAGCGGCACCGGGGAGCTGTTTTTT. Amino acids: CASSPFASGTGELFF. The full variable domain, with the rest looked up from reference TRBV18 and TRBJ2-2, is NAGVMQNPRHLVRRRGQEARLRCSPMKGHSHVYWYRQLPEEGLKFMVYLQKENIIDESGMPKERFSAEFPKEGPSILRIQQVVRGDSAAYFCASSPFASGTGELFFGEGSRLTVL.